This T cell receptor (beta chain) appears in the sequencing data of a study of beta chain features in type 1 diabetes. Looking at the study overall: Patients and healthy donors were similar in age, gender and cell yields. Over all samples combined, 107,917,701 sorted cells were examined.

Germline V CDR1 and CDR2: SGHNT, YYREEE (reference sequence). Trimming took 4 bases from V and 5 from J; bases not matched to a gene: 8. The CDR3 length is 14 residues. Study-wide results and limits: Highly expressing activated T cells could be over-counted with a cDNA template.

This clone has just a few counts. Its antigen is unknown. Sequencing targeted expressed TCRB transcripts, as all isolated RNA had been reverse transcribed. The data were produced by immunoSEQ multiplex PCR, yet TCRdb's version contains in-frame clones alone and is incomplete. The repertoire holds more than 300,000 clones, with around 12% as singletons. The gene calls are TRBV5-4 and TRBJ1-1; 7 bases match TRBD1. The receptor's source is a man aged 18 to 35 in good health. Sample: naive CD4+ T cells from blood. DNA for the CDR3: TGTGCCAGCAGCGTCGACAGGGTTGGGACTGAAGCTTTCTTT. It specifies CASSVDRVGTEAFF.